These 11 T cell receptor beta chains share one sample of origin, sequenced in a study of blood T cell repertoires in COVID-19. Sequencing was performed with immunoSEQ multiplex PCR; in TCRdb, only in-frame clones are kept and a portion is missing. The repertoire includes more than 300,000 clones, almost 90% of them detected once, and 7% to 8% sits in the top ten. The source material was peripheral blood. The receptors shown here come from a woman in her 70s with COVID-19, enrolled during active disease.

This rearrangement joins TRBV29-1 to TRBJ1-2, with a possible D match to TRBD1 (6 bases). Germline V gene lookup returns CDR1 SQVTM and CDR2 ANQGSEA. Trimming removed 5 bases from V and 4 bases from J, with 14 bases in between. The CDR3 covers 13 residues. The CDR3 bases are TGCAGCGTTTCCCCCGGGACACTCTATGGCTACACCTTC. It specifies CSVSPGTLYGYTF.

Note on this clone: Other DNA sequences within the sample encode an identical CDR3. The chain couples TRBV7-6 to TRBJ1-1; D is possibly TRBD1 (5 bases). The CDR3 loop spans 14 amino acids. Trimming pared 1 base from V and 1 base from J, leaving 7 bases between. Germline assignment: CDR1 SGHVS and CDR2 FNYEAQ. The DNA for the CDR3 is TGTGCCAGCAGCTTAGGGGGCACGAACACTGAAGCTTTCTTT. Its translation is CASSLGGTNTEAFF.

V is TRBV5-1 and J is TRBJ2-5; 9 nucleotides agree with TRBD1. This CDR3 comprises 16 residues. Germline V gene lookup returns CDR1 SGHRS and CDR2 YFSETQ. J lost 5 bases, V lost 0 bases, and 8 bases had no gene match. The CDR3 nucleotides are TGCGCCAGCAGCTTGGGTGGGACAGGGTCCAGGGAGACCCAGTACTTC. Translating gives CASSLGGTGSRETQYF.

The count of this clone is one. V usage is TRBV5-6 and J usage is TRBJ2-7; maybe TRBD1 (5 bases). The CDR3 spans 13 residues. Germline lookup yields CDR1 SGHDT and CDR2 YYEEEE. The V gene lost 2 bases and the J gene lost 5 bases, with 11 bases spanning the gap. The CDR3 nucleotides are TGTGCCAGCAGCTTTGGGCAGGGTGACGAGCAGTACTTC. This gives the protein CASSFGQGDEQYF. The full variable domain, with the rest looked up from reference TRBV5-6 and TRBJ2-7, is DAGVTQSPTHLIKTRGQQVTLRCSPKSGHDTVSWYQQALGQGPQFIFQYYEEEERQRGNFPDRFSGHQFPNYSSELNVNALLLGDSALYLCASSFGQGDEQYFGPGTRLTVT.

In its sample, this clone was seen a few times. The V gene is TRBV7-2, the J gene TRBJ1-2; D is ambiguous. The ends were cut back, 5 bases at V and 4 bases at J, with 14 bases in the middle. This CDR3 is built from 14 residues. Germline V gene data show CDR1 as SGHTA and CDR2 as FQGNSA. CDR3 residues: CASSLPERPYGYTF. In DNA, the CDR3 is TGTGCCAGCAGCCTCCCCGAGAGGCCCTATGGCTACACCTTC.

This clone has just one count. V usage is TRBV30 and J usage is TRBJ2-2; D is perhaps TRBD1 (6 bases). Germline V gene lookup returns CDR1 GTSNPN and CDR2 SVGIG (reference sequence). The CDR3 is made up of 16 amino acids. The V and J ends lost 4 bases and 2 bases respectively, with 17 bases between them. CDR3: CAWTSGTLYNTGELFF. CDR3 coding DNA: TGTGCCTGGACGTCAGGGACACTATATAACACCGGGGAGCTGTTTTTT. The full variable domain, completed using reference TRBV30 and TRBJ2-2, is SQTIHQWPATLVQPVGSPLSLECTVEGTSNPNLYWYRQAAGRGLQLLFYSVGIGQISSEVPQNLSASRPQDRQFILSSKKLLLSDSGFYLCAWTSGTLYNTGELFFGEGSRLTVL.

The chain joins TRBV2 to TRBJ2-3; D gene ambiguous. Germline CDR1 and CDR2: SNHLY and FYNNEI. The CDR3 runs 12 residues. The germline V and J ends were trimmed by 6 bases and 6 bases, with 10 bases remaining between them. CDR3 coding DNA: TGTGCCAGCAGCCAAACCGGGGATACGCAGTATTTT. Translated: CASSQTGDTQYF.

The chain links TRBV19 to TRBJ1-2, with unresolved D. The CDR3 runs to 14 residues. V was shortened by 7 bases and J by 4 bases, with 16 bases between the two germline ends. CDR1 is LNHDA and CDR2 is SQIVND in the germline V gene (reference sequence). The CDR3 nucleotides read TGTGCCAGTAATTCCGAGGTCCGCAGCTATGGCTACACCTTC. This sequence encodes CASNSEVRSYGYTF.

The gene calls are TRBV28 and TRBJ1-1; D unresolved. The CDR3 runs 12 residues. CDR1 and CDR2 (germline): MDHEN, SYDVKM. Between the trimmed V and J ends, which lost 2 bases and 10 bases, there was a span of 11 bases. CDR3: CASSLTQRSAFF. The CDR3 DNA sequence: TGTGCCAGCAGTTTAACGCAGCGATCAGCTTTCTTT.

The J gene is TRBJ1-4, the V gene TRBV3-1 (or the pseudogene TRBV3-2); D might be TRBD1 (5 bases). The germline gives CDR1 LGHDT, CDR2 YNNKEL (reference sequence). The V end lost 6 bases, the J end lost 2 bases, and 10 bases lay between the germline ends. This CDR3 contains 14 residues. Here the CDR3 reads CASSQGATNEKLFF. DNA for the CDR3: TGTGCCAGCAGTCAGGGCGCCACTAATGAAAAACTGTTTTTT.

This rearrangement joins TRBV24-1 to TRBJ2-5; 10 bases agree with TRBD2. Germline V gene sequence: CDR1 KGHDR, CDR2 SFDVKD. The ends lost 0 bases at V and 2 bases at J; junction bases unmatched: 8. The CDR3 spans 18 residues. The CDR3 DNA reads as TGTGCCACCAGTGATTTGGGGCTAGCGGGGGCCCCACAAGAGACCCAGTACTTC. Translating gives CATSDLGLAGAPQETQYF.